A selection of T cell receptor beta chains follows, all from one sample in a study of PD-1 blockade in mismatch repair-deficient tumors. Only in-frame clones appear in the TCRdb table, and some are missing; sequencing was by immunoSEQ multiplex PCR. The top ten hold over 4.5% of the sample, which has just under 80,000 clones, approximately 80% seen once. Sequences were derived from peripheral blood, sampled 44 weeks after starting pembrolizumab. The receptors shown here come from an adult with mismatch repair-deficient cancer. Each CDR3 is given with its conserved first and last residue.

v_gene: TRBV27
j_gene: TRBJ2-1
CDR3aa: CASSRRVGVYNEQFF

v_gene: TRBV5-4
j_gene: TRBJ2-7
CDR3aa: CASSLGGYEQYF

v_gene: TRBV11-2
j_gene: TRBJ2-1
CDR3aa: CASSLDLRYEQFF

v_gene: TRBV7-3
j_gene: TRBJ2-1
CDR3aa: CASSFTSGHEQFF

v_gene: TRBV9
j_gene: TRBJ2-1
CDR3aa: CASSVENSPLHNEQFF

v_gene: TRBV7-8
j_gene: TRBJ2-1
CDR3aa: CASSLAGDYNEQFF

v_gene: TRBV10-3
j_gene: TRBJ1-1
CDR3aa: CAIRDGQGTTEAFF

v_gene: TRBV7-2
j_gene: TRBJ1-5
CDR3aa: CASSPGGQPQHF

v_gene: TRBV11-3
j_gene: TRBJ2-7
CDR3aa: CASSFVPVYEQYF

v_gene: TRBV28
j_gene: TRBJ2-1
CDR3aa: CASSLAYSTAFQFF

v_gene: TRBV5-1
j_gene: TRBJ1-2
CDR3aa: CASSFWEDYGYTF

v_gene: TRBV19
j_gene: TRBJ1-2
CDR3aa: CASSEDNYGYTF

v_gene: TRBV28
j_gene: TRBJ2-5
CDR3aa: CASSNLFSGQGKETQYF

v_gene: TRBV7-9
j_gene: TRBJ2-3
CDR3aa: CASSARLAGIHQDTQYF

v_gene: TRBV11-2
j_gene: TRBJ1-4
CDR3aa: CASSKDGATNEKLFF

v_gene: TRBV10-3
j_gene: TRBJ2-3
CDR3aa: CATAGRGRASDTQYF

v_gene: TRBV14
j_gene: TRBJ2-7
CDR3aa: CASSQGLADLEQYF

v_gene: TRBV19
j_gene: TRBJ2-6
CDR3aa: CASGRALGANVLTF

v_gene: TRBV27
j_gene: TRBJ2-3
CDR3aa: CASRVAGGPTDTQYF

v_gene: TRBV7-7
j_gene: TRBJ2-1
CDR3aa: CASSSVAGDEQFF

v_gene: TRBV28
j_gene: TRBJ1-2
CDR3aa: CASSLIRDRGHYGYTF

v_gene: TRBV11-1
j_gene: TRBJ1-1
CDR3aa: CASSTGLLTEAFF

v_gene: TRBV13
j_gene: TRBJ2-3
CDR3aa: CASSMGLAGGSTDTQYF

v_gene: TRBV6-5
j_gene: TRBJ2-1
CDR3aa: CASRSRDRSDEQFF

v_gene: TRBV7-9
j_gene: TRBJ2-4
CDR3aa: CASSPRDRPGQYF

v_gene: TRBV7-9
j_gene: TRBJ2-3
CDR3aa: CASSPGHLGDTQYF

v_gene: TRBV7-9
j_gene: TRBJ1-2
CDR3aa: CASSFGGGSHYGYTF

v_gene: TRBV9
j_gene: TRBJ2-3
CDR3aa: CASSPQTSSDTQYF

v_gene: TRBV11-3
j_gene: TRBJ2-7
CDR3aa: CASSSDGTGEQYF

v_gene: TRBV29-1
j_gene: TRBJ2-7
CDR3aa: CSVYNSYEQYF

v_gene: TRBV14
j_gene: TRBJ2-1
CDR3aa: CASSLVDEQFF

v_gene: TRBV7-6
j_gene: TRBJ1-1
CDR3aa: CASSLGGYDTEAFF

v_gene: TRBV4-2
j_gene: TRBJ2-1
CDR3aa: CASSQDSGSWNEQFF

v_gene: TRBV9
j_gene: TRBJ1-2
CDR3aa: CASSPTDRFNYGYTF

v_gene: TRBV6-1
j_gene: TRBJ2-1
CDR3aa: CASSERPTDCGFF

v_gene: TRBV7-2
j_gene: TRBJ2-5
CDR3aa: CASSSDYRGTQYF

v_gene: TRBV27
j_gene: TRBJ1-2
CDR3aa: CASSPTGRDLRGYTF

v_gene: TRBV30
j_gene: TRBJ2-1
CDR3aa: CAWSVNRGHEQFF

v_gene: TRBV7-2
j_gene: TRBJ1-5
CDR3aa: CASSFTRGPNQPQHF

v_gene: TRBV4-3
j_gene: TRBJ2-3
CDR3aa: CASSQRVGADTQYF

v_gene: TRBV29-1
j_gene: TRBJ1-1
CDR3aa: CSVQGQGGGTEAFF

v_gene: TRBV7-2
j_gene: TRBJ2-7
CDR3aa: CASSLAQGTYEQYF

v_gene: TRBV7-9
j_gene: TRBJ2-7
CDR3aa: CASSLWGTNEQYF

v_gene: TRBV11-3
j_gene: TRBJ2-6
CDR3aa: CASSLWRGSGANVLTF

v_gene: TRBV5-1
j_gene: TRBJ2-1
CDR3aa: CASSQADLSSYNEQFF

v_gene: TRBV29-1
j_gene: TRBJ2-7
CDR3aa: CSVTGQGAYEQYF

v_gene: TRBV29-1
j_gene: TRBJ2-1
CDR3aa: CSAETRGRSYNEQFF

v_gene: TRBV7-2
j_gene: TRBJ2-1
CDR3aa: CASSPRLAFDEQFF

v_gene: TRBV6-6
j_gene: TRBJ2-1
CDR3aa: CASSYSLAGFREQFF

v_gene: TRBV6-5
j_gene: TRBJ2-1
CDR3aa: CASSFGDSYNEQFF

v_gene: TRBV10-3
j_gene: TRBJ2-1
CDR3aa: CAISESMWPQNNEQFF

v_gene: TRBV28
j_gene: TRBJ1-3
CDR3aa: CASSPPRLSGNTIYF

v_gene: TRBV10-3
j_gene: TRBJ1-2
CDR3aa: CAISNSGTRYGYTF

v_gene: TRBV4-1
j_gene: TRBJ1-2
CDR3aa: CASSQDRNRAYFGYTF

v_gene: TRBV7-9
j_gene: TRBJ2-3
CDR3aa: CASSFRDSSPDTQYF

v_gene: TRBV9
j_gene: TRBJ2-2
CDR3aa: CASSVTSGNTGELFF

v_gene: TRBV5-1
j_gene: TRBJ2-7
CDR3aa: CASSLAVTGGSEQYF

v_gene: TRBV9
j_gene: TRBJ2-2
CDR3aa: CASRPSGTSVAGELFF